The rows below give T cell receptor beta chains drawn from one sample of a study of blood T cell repertoires in COVID-19. Produced via immunoSEQ multiplex PCR; TCRdb's table is partial and in-frame only. This sample carries about 270,000 clones, around 81% of them seen once, and the ten largest clones take over 2.5%. Sequenced material: peripheral blood. The receptors shown here come from a woman aged 55-70 years with active or convalescent COVID-19. The conserved cysteine and the conserved F or W are not part of the CDR3 here. Clone size appears in some rows only: once, few, many, or a class for an expanded clone.

size: -; J: TRBJ1-1; V: TRBV6-6; CDR3: ASILGGSPSNTEAF
size: few; J: TRBJ2-7; V: TRBV7-2; CDR3: ASSLTGGLEQY
size: -; J: TRBJ2-7; V: TRBV20-1; CDR3: SASRGGTYEQY
size: -; J: TRBJ1-5; V: TRBV11-2; CDR3: ASSLDSFNQPQH
size: -; J: TRBJ1-6; V: TRBV27; CDR3: ASRTPGHANSPLH
size: -; J: TRBJ2-1; V: TRBV6-6; CDR3: ASSYRGGAYNEQF
size: -; J: TRBJ1-2; V: TRBV9; CDR3: ASSVGADDYGYT
size: -; J: TRBJ1-2; V: TRBV30; CDR3: AWSGQNYGYT
size: -; J: TRBJ1-2; V: TRBV6-5; CDR3: ASSSPRWGRDYGYT
size: -; J: TRBJ2-2; V: TRBV15; CDR3: ATSMPGINTGELF
size: -; J: TRBJ2-7; V: TRBV5-5; CDR3: ASSLGQGSFLGHYEQY
size: medium-sized; J: TRBJ1-5; V: TRBV15; CDR3: ATSTRTGQWPQH
size: -; J: TRBJ1-4; V: TRBV18; CDR3: ASSPHSEKLF
size: -; J: TRBJ1-4; V: TRBV3-1/TRBV3-2; CDR3: ASSQGSGGYNEKLF
size: -; J: TRBJ2-3; V: TRBV5-1; CDR3: ASSQTSGGTDTQY
size: -; J: TRBJ2-1; V: TRBV4-2; CDR3: ASSPRVTSGGASARDEQF
size: few; J: TRBJ1-5; V: TRBV5-5; CDR3: ASSLTGEEPQH
size: -; J: TRBJ2-7; V: TRBV5-1; CDR3: ASSLRREQY
size: -; J: TRBJ1-1; V: TRBV5-5; CDR3: ASSSIHGGRFGEAF
size: -; J: TRBJ2-7; V: TRBV7-8; CDR3: ASSKGGGPPYEQY
size: -; J: TRBJ1-2; V: TRBV10-3; CDR3: AISDGTGYGYT
size: -; J: TRBJ1-5; V: TRBV25-1; CDR3: ASSEWTEDQPQH
size: once; J: TRBJ2-3; V: TRBV7-2; CDR3: ASSIRGQDTQY
size: -; J: TRBJ1-5; V: TRBV2; CDR3: ASSPQGEVNQPQH
size: -; J: TRBJ2-1; V: TRBV6-2/TRBV6-3; CDR3: ASSYPSGGAYNEQF
size: few; J: TRBJ1-2; V: TRBV18; CDR3: ASTPLLGGDGYT
size: -; J: TRBJ2-2; V: TRBV7-2; CDR3: ASSIQGPVNPLNTGELF
size: -; J: TRBJ2-1; V: TRBV10-3; CDR3: AISESGLAGTEEQF
size: -; J: TRBJ2-5; V: TRBV2; CDR3: ASSRSWLAGGMYDQETQY
size: -; J: TRBJ2-1; V: TRBV7-3; CDR3: ASSLEYTGEQF
size: -; J: TRBJ2-5; V: TRBV4-1; CDR3: ASSQEGTSGETQY
size: -; J: TRBJ2-2; V: TRBV9; CDR3: ASSADRGRPVNTGELF
size: many; J: TRBJ2-7; V: TRBV12-5; CDR3: ASGLAGWTYEQY